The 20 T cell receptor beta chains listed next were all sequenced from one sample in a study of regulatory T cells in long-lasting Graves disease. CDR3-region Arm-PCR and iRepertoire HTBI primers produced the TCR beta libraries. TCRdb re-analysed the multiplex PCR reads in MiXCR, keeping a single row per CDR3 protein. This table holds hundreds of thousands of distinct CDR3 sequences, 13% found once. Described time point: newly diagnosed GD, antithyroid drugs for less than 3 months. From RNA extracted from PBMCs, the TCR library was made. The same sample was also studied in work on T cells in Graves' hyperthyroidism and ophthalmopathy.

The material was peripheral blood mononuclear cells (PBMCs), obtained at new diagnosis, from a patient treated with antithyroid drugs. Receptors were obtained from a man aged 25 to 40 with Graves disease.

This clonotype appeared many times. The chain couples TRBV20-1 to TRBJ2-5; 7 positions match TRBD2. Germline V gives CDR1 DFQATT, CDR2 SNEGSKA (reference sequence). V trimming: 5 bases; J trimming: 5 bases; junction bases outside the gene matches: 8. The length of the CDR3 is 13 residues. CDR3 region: CSAEQGGTETQYF. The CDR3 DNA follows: TGCAGTGCTGAGCAGGGAGGGACGGAGACCCAGTACTTC.

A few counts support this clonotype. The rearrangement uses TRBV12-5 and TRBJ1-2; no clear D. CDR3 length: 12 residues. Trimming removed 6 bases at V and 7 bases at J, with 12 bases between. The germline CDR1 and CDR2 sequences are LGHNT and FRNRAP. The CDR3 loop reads CASGLWGAGYTF. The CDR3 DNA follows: TGTGCTAGTGGACTCTGGGGAGCTGGCTACACCTTC.

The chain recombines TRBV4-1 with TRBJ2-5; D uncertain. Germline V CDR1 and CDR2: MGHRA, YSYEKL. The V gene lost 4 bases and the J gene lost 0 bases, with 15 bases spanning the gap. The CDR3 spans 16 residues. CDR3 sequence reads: CASSLRALGNQETQYF. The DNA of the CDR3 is TGCGCCAGCAGCCTCCGGGCTCTAGGTAACCAAGAGACCCAGTACTTC.

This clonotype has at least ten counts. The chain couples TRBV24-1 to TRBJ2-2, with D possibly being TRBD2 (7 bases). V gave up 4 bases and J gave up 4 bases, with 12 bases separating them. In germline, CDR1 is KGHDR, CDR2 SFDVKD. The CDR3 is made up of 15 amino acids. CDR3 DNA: TGTGCCACCAGTGACCACAGGGAGGGCACCGGGGAGCTGTTTTTT. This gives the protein CATSDHREGTGELFF.

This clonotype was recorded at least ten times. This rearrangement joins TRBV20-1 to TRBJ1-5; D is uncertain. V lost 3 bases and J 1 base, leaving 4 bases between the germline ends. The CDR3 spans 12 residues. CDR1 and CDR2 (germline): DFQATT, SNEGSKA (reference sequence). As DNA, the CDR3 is TGCAGTGCTAGTGGGAGCAATCAGCCCCAGCATTTT. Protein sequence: CSASGSNQPQHF.

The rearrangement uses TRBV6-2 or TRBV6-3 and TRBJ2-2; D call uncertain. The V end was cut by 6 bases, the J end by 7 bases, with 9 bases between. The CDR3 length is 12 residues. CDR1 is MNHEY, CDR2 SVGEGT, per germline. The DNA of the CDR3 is TGTGCCAGCAGAATGGCTGTCGGGGAGCTGTTTTTT. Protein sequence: CASRMAVGELFF.

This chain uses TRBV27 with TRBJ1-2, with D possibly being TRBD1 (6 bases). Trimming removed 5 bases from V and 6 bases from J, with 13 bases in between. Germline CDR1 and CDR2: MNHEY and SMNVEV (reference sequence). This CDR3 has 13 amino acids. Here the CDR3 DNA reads TGTGCCAGCAGTGCTACAGGGATGCATGGCTACACCTTC. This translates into CASSATGMHGYTF.

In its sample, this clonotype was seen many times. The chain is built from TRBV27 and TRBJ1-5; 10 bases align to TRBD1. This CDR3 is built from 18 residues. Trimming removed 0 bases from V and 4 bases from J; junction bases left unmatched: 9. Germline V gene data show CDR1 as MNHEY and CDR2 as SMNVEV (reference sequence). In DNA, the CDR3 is TGTGCCAGCAGTTTATCCGCCGGACGGACAGGGGGTAATCAGCCCCAGCATTTT. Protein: CASSLSAGRTGGNQPQHF.

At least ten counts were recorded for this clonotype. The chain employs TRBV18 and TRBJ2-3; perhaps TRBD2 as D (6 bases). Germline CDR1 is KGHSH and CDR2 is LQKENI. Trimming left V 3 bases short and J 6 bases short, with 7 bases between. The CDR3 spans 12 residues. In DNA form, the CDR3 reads TGTGCCAGCTCACCGGGGAGGGATACGCAGTATTTT. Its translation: CASSPGRDTQYF.

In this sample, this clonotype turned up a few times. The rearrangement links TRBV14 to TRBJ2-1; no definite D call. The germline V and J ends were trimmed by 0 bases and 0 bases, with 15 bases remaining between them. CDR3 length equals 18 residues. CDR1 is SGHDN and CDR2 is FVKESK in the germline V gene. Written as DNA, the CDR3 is TGTGCCAGCAGCCAAGAGAGGTGGCTGACCAACTCCTACAATGAGCAGTTCTTC. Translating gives CASSQERWLTNSYNEQFF.

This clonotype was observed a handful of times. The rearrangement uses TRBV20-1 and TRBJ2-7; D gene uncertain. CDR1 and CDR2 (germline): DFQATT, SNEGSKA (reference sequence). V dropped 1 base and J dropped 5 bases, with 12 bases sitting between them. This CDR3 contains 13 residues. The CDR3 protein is CSARAPFRDEQYF. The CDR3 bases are TGCAGTGCTAGAGCCCCTTTCCGAGACGAGCAGTACTTC.

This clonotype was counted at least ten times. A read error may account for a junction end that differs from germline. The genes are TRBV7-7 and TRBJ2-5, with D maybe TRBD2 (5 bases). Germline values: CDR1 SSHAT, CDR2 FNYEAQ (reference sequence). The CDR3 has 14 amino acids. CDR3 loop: CASSLYSGRETQYF. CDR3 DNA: TGTGCTAGCAGCTTATATTCGGGGAGAGAGACCCAGTACTTC.

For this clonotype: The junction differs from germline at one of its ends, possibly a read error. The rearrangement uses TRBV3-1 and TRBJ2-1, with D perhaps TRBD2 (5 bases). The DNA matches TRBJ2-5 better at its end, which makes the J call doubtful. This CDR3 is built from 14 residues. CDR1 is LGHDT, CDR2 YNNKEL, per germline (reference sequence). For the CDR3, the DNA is TGTGCCAGCAGCCATTGGGAGAAACAAGAGGCCCAGTACTTC. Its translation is CASSHWEKQEAQYF.

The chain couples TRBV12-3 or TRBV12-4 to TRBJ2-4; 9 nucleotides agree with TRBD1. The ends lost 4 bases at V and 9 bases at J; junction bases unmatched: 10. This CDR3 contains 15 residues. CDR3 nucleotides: TGTGCCAGCAGTTCTCGCTTTAGACAGGGGGTCATTCAGTACTTC. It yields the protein CASSSRFRQGVIQYF.

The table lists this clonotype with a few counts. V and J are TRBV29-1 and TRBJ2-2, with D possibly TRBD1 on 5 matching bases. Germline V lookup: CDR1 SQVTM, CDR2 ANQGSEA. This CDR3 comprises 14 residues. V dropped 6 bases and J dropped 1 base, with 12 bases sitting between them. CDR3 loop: CSVSPTVNTGELFF. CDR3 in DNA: TGCAGCGTGTCCCCGACAGTGAACACCGGGGAGCTGTTTTTT.

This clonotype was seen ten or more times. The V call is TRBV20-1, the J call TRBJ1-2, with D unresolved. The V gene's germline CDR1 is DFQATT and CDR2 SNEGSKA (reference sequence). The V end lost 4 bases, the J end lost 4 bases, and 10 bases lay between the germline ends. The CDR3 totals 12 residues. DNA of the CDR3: TGCAGTGCTACTCAACAGAGCTATGGCTACACCTTC. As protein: CSATQQSYGYTF.

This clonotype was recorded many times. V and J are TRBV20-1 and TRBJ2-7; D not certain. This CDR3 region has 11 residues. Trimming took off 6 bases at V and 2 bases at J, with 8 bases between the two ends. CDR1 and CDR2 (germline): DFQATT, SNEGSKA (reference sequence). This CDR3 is CSATKAYEQYF. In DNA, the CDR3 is TGCAGTGCAACAAAGGCCTACGAGCAGTACTTC.

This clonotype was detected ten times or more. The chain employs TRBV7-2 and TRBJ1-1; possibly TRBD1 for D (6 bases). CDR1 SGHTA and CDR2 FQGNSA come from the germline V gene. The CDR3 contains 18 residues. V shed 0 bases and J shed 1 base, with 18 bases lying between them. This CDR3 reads CASSLAQGLVYRNTEAFF. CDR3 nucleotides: TGTGCCAGCAGCTTAGCGCAGGGGTTGGTATATAGGAACACTGAAGCTTTCTTT.

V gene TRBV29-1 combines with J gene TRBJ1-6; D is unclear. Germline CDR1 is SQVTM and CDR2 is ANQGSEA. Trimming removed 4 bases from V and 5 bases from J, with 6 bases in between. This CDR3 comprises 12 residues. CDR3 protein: CSVGGNNSPLHF. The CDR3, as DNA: TGCAGCGTTGGGGGTAATAATTCACCCCTCCACTTT.

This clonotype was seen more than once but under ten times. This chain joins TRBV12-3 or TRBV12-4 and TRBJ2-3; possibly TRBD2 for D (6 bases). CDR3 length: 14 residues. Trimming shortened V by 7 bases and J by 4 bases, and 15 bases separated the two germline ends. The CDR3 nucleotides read TGTGCCAGCAACATGGGACTCCTCGCAGATACGCAGTATTTT. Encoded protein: CASNMGLLADTQYF.